Listed below are T cell receptor beta chains from one sample, sequenced in a study of blood T cell repertoires in COVID-19. The method was immunoSEQ multiplex PCR; TCRdb's version includes in-frame clones alone and lacks a portion of them. The data hold 200,000 to 250,000 clones, with roughly nine tenths observed a single time. Sequenced: PBMCs or T cells enriched from blood (not recorded which). The receptors shown here come from a woman aged 45-59 years in a cohort exposed to, infected with or recovered from COVID-19 (not recorded which). Both conserved end residues are part of each CDR3. The D gene is left open where the match is weak. Rows may omit the clone size; those that give it use once, few, many or a size class.

CDR3nt,CDR3aa,v_gene,d_gene,len,abundance,j_gene
TGTGCCAGCTCACCACCGTTATCCAGCGGGACCTCCTACGAGCAGTACTTC,CASSPPLSSGTSYEQYF,TRBV18,TRBD2,17,-,TRBJ2-7
TGTGCCAGCAGCTTAGTTGGTGGCAGCGGGTATGAGCAGTTCTTC,CASSLVGGSGYEQFF,TRBV7-6,-,15,-,TRBJ2-1
TGTGCCAGCAACTCCCTCCGGGGGTCCACCTACGAGCAGTACTTC,CASNSLRGSTYEQYF,TRBV28,-,15,-,TRBJ2-7
TGTGCCAGCAACTCTTACAGGGGGTTGAACACTGAAGCTTTCTTT,CASNSYRGLNTEAFF,TRBV11-2,TRBD1,15,few,TRBJ1-1
TGCGCCAGCAGCCTCACCGGGACTAGCGTAGAGACCCAGTACTTC,CASSLTGTSVETQYF,TRBV4-1,TRBD2,15,-,TRBJ2-5
TGTGCCAGCAGCTTAGGGACAGGGCAAGAGACCCAGTACTTC,CASSLGTGQETQYF,TRBV7-9,TRBD1,14,-,TRBJ2-5
TGTGCCAGCAGCCTTACCAAGGCGGGACAGTCTTATGAAAAACTGTTTTTT,CASSLTKAGQSYEKLFF,TRBV5-6,TRBD1,17,-,TRBJ1-4
TGCGCCAGCAGCCAAGATAGCCGACCCGGGAACACCGGGGAGCTGTTTTTT,CASSQDSRPGNTGELFF,TRBV4-1,-,17,-,TRBJ2-2
TGTGCCAGCAGTCCGGGACAACTCAATCAGCCCCAGCATTTT,CASSPGQLNQPQHF,TRBV5-8,-,14,-,TRBJ1-5
TGTGCCAGCAGCCGAAGAGGACAGGGAGGCTACACCTTC,CASSRRGQGGYTF,TRBV6-5,TRBD1,13,-,TRBJ1-2
TGTGCCACCAGCAGAGGAGGGACTCCCTACGAGCAGTACTTC,CATSRGGTPYEQYF,TRBV15,-,14,-,TRBJ2-7
TGTGCCAGCAGCTTAGAGAGTGTTGGCTACGAGCAGTACTTC,CASSLESVGYEQYF,TRBV9,-,14,-,TRBJ2-7
TGTGCCAGCAGTTTTTTGGGGGGAGGGCAGCCCCAGCATTTT,CASSFLGGGQPQHF,TRBV28,-,14,-,TRBJ1-5
TGTGCCAGCAGCCAAGGGGGGCAGGAAGCTCAGTACTTC,CASSQGGQEAQYF,TRBV4-2,-,13,once,TRBJ2-5
TGCGCCAGCAGCCAAGTAAATGGAGCGGATGGCTACACCTTC,CASSQVNGADGYTF,TRBV4-3,-,14,-,TRBJ1-2
TGCAGTGCTAGTAAGGGGTCATCCGTTAGCACAGATACGCAGTATTTT,CSASKGSSVSTDTQYF,TRBV20-1,-,16,-,TRBJ2-3
TGTGCCAGCAGCTTAGTGGGCAGCGAGCAGTACTTC,CASSLVGSEQYF,TRBV11-1,-,12,-,TRBJ2-7
TGTGCCAGCAGCCCACCCCTTAGGAACACTGAAGCTTTCTTT,CASSPPLRNTEAFF,TRBV7-9,-,14,-,TRBJ1-1
TGTGCCAGCAGCTTTCGGGGGAAAGAGACCCAGTACTTC,CASSFRGKETQYF,TRBV5-8,-,13,-,TRBJ2-5
TGTGCCAGCAGCCCGGGACAGGTTAATTCACCCCTCCACTTT,CASSPGQVNSPLHF,TRBV9,TRBD1,14,few,TRBJ1-6
TGCGCCAGCAGCCCCAGGGGACACAGCACAGATACGCAGTATTTT,CASSPRGHSTDTQYF,TRBV5-1,-,15,-,TRBJ2-3
TGTGCCAGCAGCCAAGGGTTAGGGGGCTCCGAGCAGTACTTC,CASSQGLGGSEQYF,TRBV3-1/TRBV3-2,TRBD1,14,-,TRBJ2-7
TGTGCCTACACTGACAGTAGTTCTGCAACTAATGAAAAACTGTTTTTT,CAYTDSSSATNEKLFF,TRBV30,-,16,few,TRBJ1-4
TGTGCCAGCAGTGCAGAGACAGGGGGCTATGGCTACACCTTC,CASSAETGGYGYTF,TRBV2,TRBD1,14,-,TRBJ1-2
TGTGCCAGCTCACCACTACAGGGTGGGAGCACTGAAGCTTTCTTT,CASSPLQGGSTEAFF,TRBV18,-,15,-,TRBJ1-1
TGTGCCAGCAGCCCCGCTGCTTCACGACTTTACTTC,CASSPAASRLYF,TRBV11-2,-,12,-,TRBJ2-7
TGTGCCAGCACCGGGAGGGTGGCCCCCGCCTACGAGCAGTACTTC,CASTGRVAPAYEQYF,TRBV6-5,TRBD2,15,-,TRBJ2-7
TGCGCCAGCAGGGGGGCAGCCTCTAACTATGGCTACACCTTC,CASRGAASNYGYTF,TRBV10-2,-,14,-,TRBJ1-2
TGTGCCAGCAGCCAAGTCGGAGCGAGGGCCTTTCGTTCACCCCTCCACTTT,CASSQVGARAFRSPLHF,TRBV4-2,-,17,-,TRBJ1-6
TGTGCCAGCAGCCATAAAGACACCGACATCAGTGAAAAACTGTTTTTT,CASSHKDTDISEKLFF,TRBV7-8,-,16,-,TRBJ1-4
TGTGCCATCAGTTTCCGGGACTCGGGAGGGAAGCTGTTTTTT,CAISFRDSGGKLFF,TRBV10-3,TRBD2,14,once,TRBJ2-2
TGTGCCAGTAGCCTCTCCCCAGGGGGCGATCAGCCCCAGCATTTT,CASSLSPGGDQPQHF,TRBV19,TRBD1,15,many,TRBJ1-5
TGCGCCAGCAGCCAAGAATTATACAATCAGCCCCAGCATTTT,CASSQELYNQPQHF,TRBV4-3,-,14,-,TRBJ1-5
TGTGCCAGCAGCTATACCGGGACAAGAGATAACACTGAAGCTTTCTTT,CASSYTGTRDNTEAFF,TRBV9,-,16,-,TRBJ1-1
TGTGCCAGCAGCGTGGACAGGGAAGGTTACAATGAGCAGTTCTTC,CASSVDREGYNEQFF,TRBV9,TRBD1,15,-,TRBJ2-1
TGTGCCAGCAGCTTAATTGGTCCGGGGACTAACTATGGCTACACCTTC,CASSLIGPGTNYGYTF,TRBV7-2,-,16,-,TRBJ1-2
TGCAGTGCTAGTAGGAGCGGAGAAATCTCTGGAAACACCATATATTTT,CSASRSGEISGNTIYF,TRBV20-1,-,16,-,TRBJ1-3
TGTGCCAGAAGCCCGGTGGTGACAGGGAGCTATGGCTACACCTTC,CARSPVVTGSYGYTF,TRBV5-3,TRBD1,15,-,TRBJ1-2